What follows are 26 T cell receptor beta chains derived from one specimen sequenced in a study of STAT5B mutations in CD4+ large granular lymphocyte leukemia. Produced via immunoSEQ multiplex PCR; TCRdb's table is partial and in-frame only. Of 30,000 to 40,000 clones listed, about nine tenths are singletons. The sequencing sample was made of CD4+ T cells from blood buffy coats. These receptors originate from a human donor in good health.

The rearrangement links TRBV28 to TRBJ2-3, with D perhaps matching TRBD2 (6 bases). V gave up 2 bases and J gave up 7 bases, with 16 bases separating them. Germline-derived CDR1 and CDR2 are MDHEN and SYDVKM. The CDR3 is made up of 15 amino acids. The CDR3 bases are TGTGCCAGCAGTTTACTTCCGGGACTGGCAAATACGCAGTATTTT. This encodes CASSLLPGLANTQYF.

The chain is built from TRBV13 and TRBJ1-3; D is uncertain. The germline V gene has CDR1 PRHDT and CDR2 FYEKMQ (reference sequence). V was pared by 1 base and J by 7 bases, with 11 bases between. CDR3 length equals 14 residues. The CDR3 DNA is TGTGCCAGCAGCTTAGACCCCACAACGAACACCATATATTTT. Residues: CASSLDPTTNTIYF.

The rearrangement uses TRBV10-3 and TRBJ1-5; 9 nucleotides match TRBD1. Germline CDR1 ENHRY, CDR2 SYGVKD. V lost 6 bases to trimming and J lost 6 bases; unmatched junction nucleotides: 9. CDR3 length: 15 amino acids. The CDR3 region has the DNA TGTGCCATCAGCGCCGGGACAGGGTGGATTCAGCCCCAGCATTTT. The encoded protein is CAISAGTGWIQPQHF.

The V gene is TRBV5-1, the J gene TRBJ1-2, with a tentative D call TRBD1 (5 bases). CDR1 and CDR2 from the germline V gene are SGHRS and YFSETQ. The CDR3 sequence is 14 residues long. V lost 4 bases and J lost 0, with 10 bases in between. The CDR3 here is CASSLGTSNYGYTF. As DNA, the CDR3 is TGCGCCAGCAGCCTCGGGACCTCTAACTATGGCTACACCTTC.

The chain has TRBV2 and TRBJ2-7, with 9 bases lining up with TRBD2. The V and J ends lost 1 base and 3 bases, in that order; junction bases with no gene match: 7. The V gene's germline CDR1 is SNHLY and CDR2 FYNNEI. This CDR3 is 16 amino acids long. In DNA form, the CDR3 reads TGTGCCAGCAGTGAAGGAGGCGGGAGGGCGGGCTACGAGCAGTACTTC. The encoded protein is CASSEGGGRAGYEQYF. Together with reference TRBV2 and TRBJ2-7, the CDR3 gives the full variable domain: EPEVTQTPSHQVTQMGQEVILRCVPISNHLYFYWYRQILGQKVEFLVSFYNNEISEKSEIFDDQFSVERPDGSNFTLKIRSTKLEDSAMYFCASSEGGGRAGYEQYFGPGTRLTVT.

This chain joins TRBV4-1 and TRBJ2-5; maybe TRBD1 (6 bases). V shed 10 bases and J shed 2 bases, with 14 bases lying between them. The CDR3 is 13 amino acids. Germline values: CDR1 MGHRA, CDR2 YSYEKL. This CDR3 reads CATAQGIQETQYF. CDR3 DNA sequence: TGCGCCACTGCACAGGGCATTCAAGAGACCCAGTACTTC.

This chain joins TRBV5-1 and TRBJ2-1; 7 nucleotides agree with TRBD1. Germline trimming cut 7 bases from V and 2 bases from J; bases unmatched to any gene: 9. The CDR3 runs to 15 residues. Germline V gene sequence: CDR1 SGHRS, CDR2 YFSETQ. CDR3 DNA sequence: TGCGCCAGCCGGGGACAGTGGGGGACCTACAATGAGCAGTTCTTC. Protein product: CASRGQWGTYNEQFF.

CDR3 nucleotide sequence: TGTGCCAGCAGTTCGATCAGGGACGGGTACGAGCAGTACTTC. It yields the protein CASSSIRDGYEQYF. The gene calls are TRBV11-2 and TRBJ2-7, with D perhaps being TRBD1 or TRBD2 (5 bases each). The CDR3 has 14 residues. The germline V and J ends were trimmed by 6 bases and 4 bases, with 16 bases remaining between them. Germline-derived CDR1 and CDR2 are SGHAT and FQNNGV.

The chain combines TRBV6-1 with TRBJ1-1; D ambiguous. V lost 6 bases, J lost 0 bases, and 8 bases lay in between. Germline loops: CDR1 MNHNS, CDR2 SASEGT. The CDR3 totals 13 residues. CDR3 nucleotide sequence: TGTGCCAGCAGGGTCCGGGTGAACACTGAAGCTTTCTTT. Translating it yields CASRVRVNTEAFF.

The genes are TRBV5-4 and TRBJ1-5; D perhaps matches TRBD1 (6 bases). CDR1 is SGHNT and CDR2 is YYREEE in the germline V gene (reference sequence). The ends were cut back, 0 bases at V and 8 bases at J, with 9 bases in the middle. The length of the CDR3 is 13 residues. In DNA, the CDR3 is TGTGCCAGCAGCTTGGAATGGGACAAGCCCCAGCATTTT. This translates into CASSLEWDKPQHF.

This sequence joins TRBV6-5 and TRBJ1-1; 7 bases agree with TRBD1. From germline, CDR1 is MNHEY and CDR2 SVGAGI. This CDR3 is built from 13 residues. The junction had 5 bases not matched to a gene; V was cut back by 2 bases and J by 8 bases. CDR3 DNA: TGTGCCAGCAGTTACAATAGGGACAGCGAAGCTTTCTTT. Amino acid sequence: CASSYNRDSEAFF.

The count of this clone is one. The CDR3 region is CASSTFRGPHSGANVLTF. The DNA for the CDR3 is TGTGCCAGCAGCACCTTCAGGGGTCCCCACTCTGGGGCCAACGTCCTGACTTTC. The gene calls are TRBV6-4 and TRBJ2-6; a weak D match, TRBD1 (6 bases). The CDR3 runs 18 residues. Trimming stripped 6 bases from V and 0 bases from J, with 18 bases between. Germline loops: CDR1 MRHNA, CDR2 SNTAGT.

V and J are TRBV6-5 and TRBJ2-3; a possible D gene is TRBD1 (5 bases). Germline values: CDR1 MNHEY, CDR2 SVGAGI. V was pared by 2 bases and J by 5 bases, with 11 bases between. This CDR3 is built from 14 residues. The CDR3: CASSYGAGGDTQYF. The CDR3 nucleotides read TGTGCCAGCAGTTACGGGGCCGGTGGAGATACGCAGTATTTT.

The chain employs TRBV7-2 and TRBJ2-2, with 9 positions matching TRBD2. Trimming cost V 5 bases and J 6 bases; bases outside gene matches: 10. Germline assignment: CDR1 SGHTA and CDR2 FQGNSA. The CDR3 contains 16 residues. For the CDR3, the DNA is TGTGCCAGCAGCCGAGGGGGCGGGGGGGCCGCCGGGGAGCTGTTTTTT. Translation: CASSRGGGGAAGELFF. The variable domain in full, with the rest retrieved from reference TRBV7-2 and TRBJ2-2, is GAGVSQSPSNKVTEKGKDVELRCDPISGHTALYWYRQSLGQGLEFLIYFQGNSAPDKSGLPSDRFSAERTGGSVSTLTIQRTQQEDSAVYLCASSRGGGGAAGELFFGEGSRLTVL.

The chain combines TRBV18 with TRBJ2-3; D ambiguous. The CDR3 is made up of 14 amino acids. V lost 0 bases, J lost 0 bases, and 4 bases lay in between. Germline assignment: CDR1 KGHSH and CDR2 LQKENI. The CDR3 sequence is CASSPPGSTDTQYF. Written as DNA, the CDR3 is TGTGCCAGCTCACCACCTGGCAGCACAGATACGCAGTATTTT.

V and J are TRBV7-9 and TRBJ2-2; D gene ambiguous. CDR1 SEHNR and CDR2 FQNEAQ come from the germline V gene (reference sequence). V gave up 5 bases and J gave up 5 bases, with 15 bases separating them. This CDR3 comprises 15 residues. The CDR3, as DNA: TGTGCCAGCAGCCCCTATAAGGAAGTGACCGGGGAGCTGTTTTTT. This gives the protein CASSPYKEVTGELFF.

The CDR3 DNA is TGTGCCAGGATACTTCAGGGCAGCTCTGGAAACACCATATATTTT. Translated: CARILQGSSGNTIYF. The chain links TRBV27 to TRBJ1-3, with D tentatively TRBD1 (5 bases). This CDR3 comprises 15 residues. Trimming stripped 9 bases from V and 0 bases from J, with 15 bases between. The V gene's germline CDR1 is MNHEY and CDR2 SMNVEV (reference sequence).

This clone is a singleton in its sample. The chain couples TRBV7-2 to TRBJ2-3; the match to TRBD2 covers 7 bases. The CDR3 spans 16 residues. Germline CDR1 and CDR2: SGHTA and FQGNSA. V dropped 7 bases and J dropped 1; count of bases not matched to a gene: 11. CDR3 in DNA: TGTGCCAGCACCCCGGTGTGGGGGAGGGGCACAGATACGCAGTATTTT. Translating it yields CASTPVWGRGTDTQYF.

CDR3 DNA sequence: TGTGCCAGCAGCTTAGCCCCTACTAGCGGGAGGGCCTCCGGGGAGCTGTTTTTT. Translation: CASSLAPTSGRASGELFF. The chain joins TRBV7-2 to TRBJ2-2; 13 positions match TRBD2. The CDR3 is 18 amino acids. CDR1 and CDR2 (germline): SGHTA, FQGNSA. With V trimmed by 0 bases and J by 6 bases, 7 bases remained unmatched. Using reference TRBV7-2 and TRBJ2-2 for the parts outside the CDR3, the full variable domain is GAGVSQSPSNKVTEKGKDVELRCDPISGHTALYWYRQSLGQGLEFLIYFQGNSAPDKSGLPSDRFSAERTGGSVSTLTIQRTQQEDSAVYLCASSLAPTSGRASGELFFGEGSRLTVL.

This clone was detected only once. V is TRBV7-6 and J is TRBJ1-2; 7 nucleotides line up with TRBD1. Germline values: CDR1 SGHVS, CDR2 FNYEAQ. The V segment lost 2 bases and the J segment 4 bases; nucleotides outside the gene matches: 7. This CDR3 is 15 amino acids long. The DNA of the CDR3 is TGTGCCAGCAGCTTACAACCGGGACAGATCTATGGCTACACCTTC. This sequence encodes CASSLQPGQIYGYTF.

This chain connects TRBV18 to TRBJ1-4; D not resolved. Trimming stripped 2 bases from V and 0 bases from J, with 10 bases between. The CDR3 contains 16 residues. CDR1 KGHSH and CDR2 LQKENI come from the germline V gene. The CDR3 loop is CASSPGSFATNEKLFF. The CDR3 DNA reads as TGTGCCAGCTCACCAGGGAGTTTTGCAACTAATGAAAAACTGTTTTTT.

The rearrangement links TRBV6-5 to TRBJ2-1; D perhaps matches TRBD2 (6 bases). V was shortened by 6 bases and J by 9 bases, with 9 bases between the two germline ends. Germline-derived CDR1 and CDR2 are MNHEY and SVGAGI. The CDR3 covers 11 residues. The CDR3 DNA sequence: TGTGCCAGCAGCCACGGGGGTGAGCAGTTCTTC. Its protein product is CASSHGGEQFF.

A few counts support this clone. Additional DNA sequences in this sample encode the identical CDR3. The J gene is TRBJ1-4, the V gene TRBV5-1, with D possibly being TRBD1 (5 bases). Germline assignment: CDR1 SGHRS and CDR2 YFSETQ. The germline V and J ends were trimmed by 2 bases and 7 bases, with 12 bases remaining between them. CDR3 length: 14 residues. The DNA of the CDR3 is TGCGCCAGCAGCTTCACAGGTGGAGGTGAAAAACTGTTTTTT. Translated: CASSFTGGGEKLFF.

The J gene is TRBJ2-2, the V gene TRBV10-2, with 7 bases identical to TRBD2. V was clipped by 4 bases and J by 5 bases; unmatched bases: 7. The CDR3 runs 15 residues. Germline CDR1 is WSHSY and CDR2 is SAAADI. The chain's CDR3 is CASSGRAGVTGELFF. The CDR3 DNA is TGCGCCAGCAGTGGACGTGCGGGAGTTACCGGGGAGCTGTTTTTT.

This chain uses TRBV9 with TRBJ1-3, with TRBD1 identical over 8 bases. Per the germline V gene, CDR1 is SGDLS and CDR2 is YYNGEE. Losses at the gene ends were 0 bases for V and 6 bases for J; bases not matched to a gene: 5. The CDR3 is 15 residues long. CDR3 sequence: CASSVATTGENTIYF. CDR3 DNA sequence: TGTGCCAGCAGCGTAGCTACGACAGGGGAAAACACCATATATTTT. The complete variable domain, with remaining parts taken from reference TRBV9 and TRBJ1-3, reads DSGVTQTPKHLITATGQRVTLRCSPRSGDLSVYWYQQSLDQGLQFLIQYYNGEERAKGNILERFSAQQFPDLHSELNLSSLELGDSALYFCASSVATTGENTIYFGEGSWLTVV.

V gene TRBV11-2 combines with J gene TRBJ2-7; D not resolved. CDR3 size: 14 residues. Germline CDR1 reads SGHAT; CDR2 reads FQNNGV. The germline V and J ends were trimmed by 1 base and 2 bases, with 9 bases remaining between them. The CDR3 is CASSLVAVAYEQYF. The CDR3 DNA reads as TGTGCCAGCAGCTTAGTGGCAGTAGCCTACGAGCAGTACTTC.